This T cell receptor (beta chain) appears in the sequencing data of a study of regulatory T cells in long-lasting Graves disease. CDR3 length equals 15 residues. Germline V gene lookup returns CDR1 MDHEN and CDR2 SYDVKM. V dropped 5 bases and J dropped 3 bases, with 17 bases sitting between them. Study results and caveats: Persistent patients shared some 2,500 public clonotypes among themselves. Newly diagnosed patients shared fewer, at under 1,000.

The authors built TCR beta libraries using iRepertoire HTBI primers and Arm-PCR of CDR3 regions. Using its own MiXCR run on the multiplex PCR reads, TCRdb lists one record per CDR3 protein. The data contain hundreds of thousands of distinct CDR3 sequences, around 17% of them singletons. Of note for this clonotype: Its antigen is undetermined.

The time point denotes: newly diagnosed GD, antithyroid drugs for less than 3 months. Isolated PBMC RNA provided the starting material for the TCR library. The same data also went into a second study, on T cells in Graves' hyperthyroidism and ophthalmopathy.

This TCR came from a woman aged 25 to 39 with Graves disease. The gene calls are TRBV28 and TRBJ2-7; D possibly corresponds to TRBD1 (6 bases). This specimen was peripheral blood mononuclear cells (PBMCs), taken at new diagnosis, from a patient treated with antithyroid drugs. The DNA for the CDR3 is TGTGCCAGCAGTCAACTTACGGGACATAGCTACGAGCAGTACTTC. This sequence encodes CASSQLTGHSYEQYF. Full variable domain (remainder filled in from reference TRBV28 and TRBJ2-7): DVKVTQSSRYLVKRTGEKVFLECVQDMDHENMFWYRQDPGLGLRLIYFSYDVKMKEKGDIPEGYSVSREKKERFSLILESASTNQTSMYLCASSQLTGHSYEQYFGPGTRLTVT.